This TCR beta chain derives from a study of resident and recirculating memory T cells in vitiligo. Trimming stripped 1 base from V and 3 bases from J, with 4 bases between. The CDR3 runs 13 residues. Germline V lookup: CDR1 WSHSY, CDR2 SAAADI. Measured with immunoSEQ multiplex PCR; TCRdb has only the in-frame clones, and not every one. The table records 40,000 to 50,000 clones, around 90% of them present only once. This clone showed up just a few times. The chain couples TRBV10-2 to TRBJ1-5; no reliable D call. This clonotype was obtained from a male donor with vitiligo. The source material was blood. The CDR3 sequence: CASSEWANQPQHF. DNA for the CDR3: TGCGCCAGCAGTGAGTGGGCCAATCAGCCCCAGCATTTT.